The source of this T cell receptor beta chain is a study of molecular identifiers for immune sequencing clone quantification (dated by TCRdb to about 2018). About the study as a whole: In a replicate experiment, RNA from approximately 22,000 or 94,000 naive CD8 T cells was split into five aliquots, four of which were sequenced. CD8 T cells were used in a methods study to benchmark molecular-identifier clustering-based TCR repertoire sequencing (MIDCIRS) and TCR RNA copy counting. The full study reports these points: Identical TCR molecules sharing a barcode could cause highly expanded clone sizes to be underestimated. Even against a background of about 960,000 naive CD8 T cells, spiked-in Jurkat TCR RNA amounting to a single cell's worth was reported to be detectable. Clones above 20 RNA copies held over 97% of molecules in CMV-specific effector cells but under 1% in naive cells. Modeling gave about three recovered TCR RNA copies per cell versus 8 to 10 by digital PCR, implying around 33% capture efficiency. The naive libraries included spiked-in Jurkat TCR RNA (about 9 copies' worth), and this Jurkat TCR RNA is not part of the donor repertoire. When barcode sub-clustering was omitted, TCR diversity was inflated by chimeric consensus sequences, with chimeras reaching as high as 47%.

The library was made by PCR. The sequencer was a NextSeq 500. Bulk TCR libraries were made following a previously described method, with the TCR primers given in Table S5. Purification of total RNA was performed with the Qiagen AllPrep DNA/RNA kit. Reads from multiple sequencing runs of the same library were pooled before analysis. Concerning the study's data processing: Reads were retained only if an exact TCR constant sequence was present, and the retained reads were trimmed to 150 nt and grouped according to their 12-nt molecular barcodes. Reads within each barcode group were sub-clustered using a 15% Levenshtein threshold, and quality-weighted consensus sequences were constructed for each RNA molecule. Non-functional sequences were filtered out, along with any lower-count sequence sitting one edit away from another sequence. Based on fitting two negative binomial distributions, any barcode sub-cluster with under 20% of the maximum read count was discarded. Starting from the raw public reads, TCRdb applied fastp trimming at Q25, assembled clones with MiXCR and retained in-frame beta chains. Identical CDR3 proteins give one entry, which carries the most common genes and DNA. For this entry, the V and J calls and clone size follow TCRdb and not the study's own pipeline. The sample profile shows about half a million distinct CDR3 sequences; about a quarter of them were found once. The top ten constitute about 0.75% of the sample.

Libraries of naive CD8 T cells were built from anywhere between roughly 17,000 and 1,000,000 sorted cells, with 10%, 30% or 50% of the purified RNA used. Naive CD8 T cells were FACS-sorted as CD8+CD4-CCR7+CD45RA+ on a BD FACSAria II into RLT Plus buffer. Detection sensitivity was tested by spiking Jurkat RNA equal to ten or so TCR copies' worth into samples containing 20,000-1,000,000 naive CD8 T cells. Enrichment of CD8 T cells was done with RosetteSep CD8+ T Cell Enrichment Cocktail plus Ficoll-Paque, and ACK red cell lysis came afterward. This clonotype showed up just a few times. Its antigen is still unknown. Base qualities were left out, and no much larger clone turns up one base away. Ends trimmed: V by 4 bases, J by 5 bases; bases unmatched to a gene: 7. CDR1 and CDR2 were assigned from the germline V gene (reference sequence) as SEHNR and FQNEAQ. The CDR3 measures 14 amino acids from cysteine to phenylalanine. Only the CDR3 part of the read is kept: 42 bases, read in frame from the first base.

This receptor chain uses TRBV7-9 and TRBJ2-5, with 7 bases aligning to TRBD1. The specimen was naive CD8+ T cells from blood, with Jurkat cell RNA spiked in. The cell subset or site label of this sample denotes: FACS-sorted CD8+CD4-CCR7+CD45RA+ naive T cells. The sequence derives from a human donor in good health. Some libraries in this study had Jurkat cell RNA spiked in. In nucleotide form, the sequence is TGTGCCAGCAGCTCCTCCGGGACAGCGGAGACCCAGTACTTC. Its translation is CASSSSGTAETQYF.